This is a list of T cell receptor beta chains from one sample in a study of low-dose radiotherapy and immunotherapy resistance in tumors. In TCRdb, the reads were re-called with MiXCR into one record per CDR3 protein. The profile covers around 80,000 distinct CDR3 sequences, with roughly 17% appearing a single time and 1.4% to 1.5% taken by the ten largest. The sequencing here drew on PBMCs, taken after low-dose radiotherapy plus immunotherapy. The receptors derive from a male donor with prostate cancer. Both conserved end residues are trimmed from each CDR3.

13 TRBV9 ASSVGTAGRDTQY
13 TRBV28 ASSLSGTSVVKQY
11 TRBV12-3/TRBV12-4 ASSHGGGQPQH
12 TRBV20-1 SLRGQGAKETQY
10 TRBV30 AWSAGLNVQY
13 TRBV20-1 SARPGTGYPNEQF
13 TRBV19 ASSLLPRGYNEQF
12 TRBV5-1 ASSSDSTVYEQY
10 TRBV20-1 SAPGAYNEQF
13 TRBV7-2 ASSSATGPRETQY
10 TRBV28 ASSDRNTEAF
10 TRBV5-6 ASSTRGNIQY
14 TRBV3-1 ASSQRTSGRAETQY
14 TRBV4-2 ASSQEASISYNEQF
10 TRBV10-3 AIRGDSYEQY
12 TRBV7-9 ASSEPGVRETQY
12 TRBV4-3 ASSQGTGPYEQY
11 TRBV28 ATGLAGSYEQY
14 TRBV7-2 ASSYISGSLNNEQF
12 TRBV5-1 ASSKGQGGDTQY
13 TRBV7-3 ASSPRGTSTDTQY
11 TRBV5-1 ATGVQGGTEAF
17 TRBV3-1 ASTLPERVGDRDTGELF
14 TRBV4-2 ASSQGLGTSSNEQY
11 TRBV11-2 ASSLDRGGDAF
11 TRBV29-1 SVNRDLNYGYT
14 TRBV19 ASSIVPGASEQPQH
11 TRBV28 AGSSPPTDTQY